Shown below are 18 T cell receptor beta chains from a single sample sequenced in a study of Graves' ophthalmopathy and Graves' hyperthyroidism. Scientists amplified the TCR beta CDR3 regions from RNA transcripts. HTBI-primed RT-PCR formed the first round, and a multiplex PCR formed the second. TCRdb itself ran the multiplex PCR reads through MiXCR, one entry per CDR3 protein. The table has 30,000 to 50,000 distinct CDR3 sequences, approximately 55% seen once; the top ten hold approximately 24%. The source material was peripheral blood. The receptors stem from an adult woman with stable Graves' hyperthyroidism.

This sequence joins TRBV20-1 and TRBJ2-5; D gene ambiguous. The CDR3 has 11 residues. Germline lookup yields CDR1 DFQATT and CDR2 SNEGSKA (reference sequence). V was clipped by 6 bases and J by 10 bases, with 15 bases between them. The CDR3 protein is CSAPTWDDQYF. CDR3 nucleotides: TGCAGTGCCCCCACTTGGGATGACCAGTACTTC.

The table lists this clonotype with many counts. CDR3 loop: CASTRQGSLLSGNTIYF. The CDR3 DNA reads TGTGCCAGCACCAGACAGGGGTCCCTTCTCTCTGGAAACACCATATATTTT. V is TRBV6-1 and J is TRBJ1-3; TRBD1 matches 8 bases. Germline CDR1 is MNHNS and CDR2 is SASEGT. The CDR3 runs 17 residues. With 7 bases clipped from V and 0 bases from J, the junction kept 11 bases outside the gene matches.

This clonotype has just a few counts. The chain recombines TRBV7-9 with TRBJ1-5; 8 nucleotides match TRBD1. The ends lost 5 bases at V and 2 bases at J; junction bases unmatched: 5. Per germline, CDR1 SEHNR and CDR2 FQNEAQ (reference sequence). The CDR3 is 15 amino acids. The DNA for the CDR3 is TGTGCCAGCAGCCCGGACAGGGCAGGCAATCAGCCCCAGCATTTT. Protein sequence: CASSPDRAGNQPQHF.

The chain carries TRBV7-6 and TRBJ2-7; a possible D gene is TRBD1 (5 bases). V lost 4 bases to trimming and J lost 3 bases, with 16 bases between them. The length of the CDR3 is 15 residues. The germline V gene has CDR1 SGHVS and CDR2 FNYEAQ. The CDR3 is CASSSAETELYEQYF. The CDR3 region has the DNA TGTGCCAGCAGCTCAGCCGAGACAGAACTCTACGAGCAGTACTTC.

The chain is built from TRBV7-9 and TRBJ1-5, with D tentatively TRBD1 (5 bases). V was shortened by 5 bases and J by 4 bases, with 9 bases between the two germline ends. Germline-derived CDR1 and CDR2 are SEHNR and FQNEAQ (reference sequence). The CDR3 is made up of 13 amino acids. The CDR3 nucleotides are TGTGCCAGCAGCCAAGGGGTGAATCAGCCCCAGCATTTT. Protein: CASSQGVNQPQHF.

This clonotype was counted only a few times. V and J are TRBV11-3 and TRBJ2-2; 9 bases match TRBD2. V gave up 5 bases and J gave up 4 bases; unmatched junction bases: 26. The CDR3 consists of 22 residues. The V gene's germline CDR1 is SGHNT and CDR2 YENEEA. Here the CDR3 reads CASSAFSPGWREGPKGTGELFF. CDR3 in DNA: TGTGCCAGCAGCGCATTCAGTCCCGGGTGGCGGGAGGGCCCTAAAGGCACCGGGGAGCTGTTTTTT.

This clonotype was observed many times. The chain joins TRBV5-4 to TRBJ2-2, with TRBD1 matching 8 bases. After removal of 2 bases from V and 4 bases from J, the junction contained 7 bases not matched to a gene. Germline CDR1 is SGHNT and CDR2 is YYREEE (reference sequence). The CDR3 extends over 16 amino acids. CDR3 in DNA: TGTGCCAGCAGCTTCGGACAGGGAAGGGGCACCGGGGAGCTGTTTTTT. Protein product: CASSFGQGRGTGELFF. The full variable domain, rest sourced from reference TRBV5-4 and TRBJ2-2, is ETGVTQSPTHLIKTRGQQVTLRCSSQSGHNTVSWYQQALGQGPQFIFQYYREEENGRGNFPPRFSGLQFPNYSSELNVNALELDDSALYLCASSFGQGRGTGELFFGEGSRLTVL.

On this clonotype itself: Germline is not matched at one junction end, which may reflect a read error. The chain uses TRBV29-1 and TRBJ1-4; D remains ambiguous. CDR3 length: 13 amino acids. From germline, CDR1 is SQVTM and CDR2 ANQGSEA. The CDR3, as DNA: TGCAGCGTTTGTCACAACCCTAACGAAAGACTGTTTTTT. It is translated as CSVCHNPNERLFF.

The V gene is TRBV6-1, the J gene TRBJ1-1; 8 bases line up with TRBD1. Germline CDR1 is MNHNS and CDR2 is SASEGT. This CDR3 has 12 residues. J gave up 5 bases and V 10 bases, and 6 bases lay outside the gene matches. The CDR3 protein is CATRQGRTEAFF. DNA of the CDR3: TGTGCCACCCGACAGGGGAGGACTGAAGCTTTCTTT.

A remark on this clonotype: Just one base apart from a much larger clone, this may be a read error. This is likely a read error, given that the CDR3 carries no conserved phenylalanine or tryptophan at its end. The chain is built from TRBV6-5 and TRBJ2-7, with 9 positions matching TRBD2. Germline assignment: CDR1 MNHEY and CDR2 SVGAGI. This CDR3 is 13 amino acids long. J lost 10 bases, V lost 8 bases, and 12 bases had no gene match. In DNA, the CDR3 is TGTGCCAGCGGAAAAAATAGCGGGAGCAGCCAGTACCTC. This gives the protein CASGKNSGSSQYL.

As concerns this clonotype: This is likely a read error, given that the CDR3 carries no conserved phenylalanine or tryptophan at its end. No DNA is shown, since the ends of the CDR3 on it are uncertain; the CDR3 is the one TCRdb lists. The chain links TRBV24-1 to TRBJ1-4; whether TRBD1, the table's D call, matches the DNA was not checked. Germline assignment: CDR1 KGHDR and CDR2 SFDVKD. The CDR3 contains 15 residues when both ends are counted. The CDR3 loop is CATSAEVDTEAFFGQ.

This clonotype was seen ten or more times. The chain has TRBV18 and TRBJ2-2; possible D gene TRBD1, 7 bases. Trimming stripped 5 bases from V and 6 bases from J, with 10 bases between. This CDR3 contains 13 residues. The germline CDR1 and CDR2 sequences are KGHSH and LQKENI. CDR3 region: CASSGGTAGELFF. CDR3 nucleotide sequence: TGTGCCAGCTCAGGAGGGACAGCCGGGGAGCTGTTTTTT.

There are many counts of this clonotype. The gene calls are TRBV4-1 and TRBJ2-7, with D maybe TRBD2 (5 bases). Germline-derived CDR1 and CDR2 are MGHRA and YSYEKL. Trimming pared 3 bases from V and 5 bases from J, leaving 23 bases between. The CDR3 covers 17 residues. The CDR3 sequence: CASSHARRGSDANEQYF. Written as DNA, the CDR3 is TGCGCCAGCAGCCACGCCCGACGTGGTAGCGACGCGAACGAGCAGTACTTC.

This clonotype was observed at least ten times. This chain connects TRBV5-1 to TRBJ1-1; tentative D call: TRBD1 (5 bases). This CDR3 region has 15 residues. V gave up 4 bases and J gave up 2 bases, with 15 bases separating them. From germline, CDR1 is SGHRS and CDR2 YFSETQ. The CDR3 region has the DNA TGCGCCAGCAGCCTTCTACCGGGACCAAACACTGAAGCTTTCTTT. Translation: CASSLLPGPNTEAFF. The entire variable domain, with the rest obtained from reference TRBV5-1 and TRBJ1-1, is as follows: KAGVTQTPRYLIKTRGQQVTLSCSPISGHRSVSWYQQTPGQGLQFLFEYFSETQRNKGNFPGRFSGRQFSNSRSEMNVSTLELGDSALYLCASSLLPGPNTEAFFGQGTRLTVV.

This chain links TRBV7-9 with TRBJ1-5; no firm D call. Trimming removed 2 bases at V and 0 bases at J, with 8 bases between. In germline, CDR1 is SEHNR, CDR2 FQNEAQ (reference sequence). The CDR3 loop spans 15 amino acids. The CDR3 loop is CASSLKPYSNQPQHF. CDR3 nucleotides: TGTGCCAGCAGCTTAAAGCCGTATAGCAATCAGCCCCAGCATTTT.

The genes are TRBV25-1 and TRBJ1-5, with TRBD1 identical over 7 bases. Germline values: CDR1 MGHDK, CDR2 SYGVNS. CDR3 length equals 18 residues. CDR3 DNA: TGTGCTAGCCCCTATTTGACAGGGAATGGGCATAGCAATCAGCCCCAGCATTTT. The encoded protein is CASPYLTGNGHSNQPQHF.

This clonotype was found once. The chain couples TRBV2 to TRBJ1-2, with TRBD1 as a possible D gene (5 bases). The CDR3 spans 13 residues. Trimming cost V 5 bases and J 2 bases, with 9 bases left between them. The germline V gene has CDR1 SNHLY and CDR2 FYNNEI. The CDR3 bases are TGTGCCAGCAGTCCGGGGCCCAACTATGGCTACACCTTC. This gives the protein CASSPGPNYGYTF. Supplemented by reference TRBV2 and TRBJ1-2, the full variable domain reads EPEVTQTPSHQVTQMGQEVILRCVPISNHLYFYWYRQILGQKVEFLVSFYNNEISEKSEIFDDQFSVERPDGSNFTLKIRSTKLEDSAMYFCASSPGPNYGYTFGSGTRLTVV.

The chain couples TRBV6-6 to TRBJ1-2; D call uncertain. The CDR3 has 12 residues. The V gene lost 6 bases and the J gene lost 3 bases, with 8 bases spanning the gap. Germline CDR1 is MNHNY and CDR2 is SVGAGI (reference sequence). The CDR3 nucleotides read TGTGCCAGCAGCGAGGGTGACTATGGCTACACCTTC. Its translation is CASSEGDYGYTF.